This T cell receptor (beta chain) was captured in a study of blood T cells in healthy people across ages. The CDR3 consists of 11 residues. Drawing of peripheral blood yielded 7.5 to 10 milliliters from each donor. The authors ran a second PCR of about 7 to 11 cycles using a sample-barcoded 5' primer and a J-beta primer mix. Every cDNA molecule bore a tag from a template-switch adaptor containing 12 random nucleotides. All samples gave at least 2.5 million CDR3-containing paired-end reads. In TCRdb, the 5' RACE reads were re-called with MiXCR into one record per CDR3 protein. This sample has about 600,000 distinct CDR3 sequences, with around 48% found just once. Study-wide results and limits: With naive T cell percentage, TCR beta diversity showed a strong correlation.

A few counts support this clonotype. The antigen is unknown. Specimen: blood. The clonotype comes from an elderly man in good health. The chain joins TRBV12-3 or TRBV12-4 to TRBJ2-5; D gene unclear. The J call may be faulty, since TRBJ2-7 better matches the DNA end. The CDR3 loop reads CASSLFNEQYF. CDR3 nucleotide sequence: TGTGCCAGCAGTTTATTCAACGAGCAGTACTTC.